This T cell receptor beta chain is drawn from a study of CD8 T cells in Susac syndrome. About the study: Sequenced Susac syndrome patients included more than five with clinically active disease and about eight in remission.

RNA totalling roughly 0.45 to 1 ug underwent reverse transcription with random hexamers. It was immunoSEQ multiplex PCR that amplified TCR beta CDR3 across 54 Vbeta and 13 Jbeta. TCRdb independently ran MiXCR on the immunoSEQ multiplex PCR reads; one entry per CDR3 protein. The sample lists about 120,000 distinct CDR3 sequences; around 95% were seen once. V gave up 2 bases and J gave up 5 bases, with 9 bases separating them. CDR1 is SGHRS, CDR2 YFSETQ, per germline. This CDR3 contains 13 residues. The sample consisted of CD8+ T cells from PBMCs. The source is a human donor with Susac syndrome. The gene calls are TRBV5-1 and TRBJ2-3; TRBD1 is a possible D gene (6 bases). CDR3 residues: CASSLEGQDTQYF. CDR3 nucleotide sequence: TGCGCCAGCAGCTTAGAGGGACAAGATACGCAGTATTTT.